The 22 T cell receptor beta chains below were found in one sample sequenced in a study of T cell repertoires in cytomegalovirus infection. TCRdb ran MiXCR on the reads and lists one entry per CDR3 protein. The repertoire holds around 750,000 distinct CDR3 sequences, with around a third as singletons. Antigens of these TCRs are unknown. The sequenced sample was cultured CD8+ T cells from PBMCs, obtained from culture after CMV antigen stimulation. These receptors came from a human donor in good health (CMV status not recorded). Some clones in this sample may be carry-over from other donors' samples.

V gene TRBV5-4 combines with J gene TRBJ2-1; D is possibly TRBD2 (5 bases). V shed 3 bases and J shed 4 bases, with 11 bases lying between them. There are 14 residues in the CDR3. Germline values: CDR1 SGHNT, CDR2 YYREEE (reference sequence). CDR3 sequence (DNA): TGTGCCAGCAGCTATCTGGGAGCTTACAATGAGCAGTTCTTC. Protein: CASSYLGAYNEQFF.

This clonotype has a count of ten or more. The chain carries TRBV7-8 and TRBJ2-7; D gene unclear. Germline values: CDR1 SGHVS, CDR2 FQNEAQ. The V end lost 1 base, the J end lost 0 bases, and 10 bases lay between the germline ends. This CDR3 is 15 amino acids long. Here the CDR3 reads CASSLVGHLSYEQYV. In DNA form, the CDR3 reads TGTGCCAGCAGCTTAGTTGGTCACCTCTCCTACGAGCAGTACGTC.

In its sample, this clonotype was seen many times. The chain links TRBV7-2 to TRBJ2-1; 7 bases map to TRBD1. The CDR3 spans 14 residues. Per germline, CDR1 SGHTA and CDR2 FQGNSA. V dropped 5 bases and J dropped 6; count of bases not matched to a gene: 7. CDR3 nucleotides: TGTGCCAGCAGCCTCAACCAGGGGGTCAATGAGCAGTTCTTC. Translated: CASSLNQGVNEQFF.

The genes are TRBV6-4 and TRBJ1-5, with a weak D call TRBD1 (5 bases). The V gene lost 3 bases and the J gene lost 4 bases, with 7 bases spanning the gap. Germline CDR1 reads MRHNA; CDR2 reads SNTAGT. There are 13 residues in the CDR3. The CDR3 region has the DNA TGTGCCAGCAGTGATGGGGGAAATCAGCCCCAGCATTTT. This encodes CASSDGGNQPQHF.

This chain joins TRBV18 and TRBJ1-1; 11 nucleotides agree with TRBD1. Looked up from germline, CDR1 is KGHSH and CDR2 is LQKENI. Trimming took 6 bases from V and 7 from J; bases not matched to a gene: 16. The length of the CDR3 is 17 residues. This chain's CDR3 is CASSLVQGTGGSIEAFF. The CDR3, as DNA: TGTGCCAGCTCCCTCGTGCAAGGGACAGGGGGATCGATTGAAGCTTTCTTT.

This rearrangement joins TRBV6-2 or TRBV6-3 to TRBJ1-1; tentatively, D is TRBD1 (6 bases). This CDR3 comprises 15 residues. V lost 2 bases, J lost 1 base, and 11 bases lay in between. From germline, CDR1 is MNHEY and CDR2 SVGEGT. CDR3 region: CASSYLTGRNTEAFF. DNA of the CDR3: TGTGCCAGCAGTTACCTCACAGGGAGGAACACTGAAGCTTTCTTT.

This clonotype was detected only once. The V gene is TRBV27, the J gene TRBJ1-2; D is unresolved. This CDR3 has 13 amino acids. The V gene lost 5 bases and the J gene lost 11 bases, with 18 bases spanning the gap. The V gene's germline CDR1 is MNHEY and CDR2 SMNVEV (reference sequence). CDR3 coding DNA: TGTGCCAGCAGTAAAGCCCACGACATGGAATACACCTTC. It codes for CASSKAHDMEYTF.

The V call is TRBV7-2, the J call TRBJ2-2; D possibly corresponds to TRBD2 (5 bases). The CDR3 consists of 15 residues. The germline V and J ends were trimmed by 4 bases and 4 bases, with 13 bases remaining between them. Germline V lookup: CDR1 SGHTA, CDR2 FQGNSA. CDR3 protein: CASSYEGLSTGELFF. As DNA, the CDR3 is TGTGCCAGCAGCTACGAGGGATTGAGCACCGGGGAGCTGTTTTTT.

This clonotype was found a few times. This rearrangement joins TRBV7-6 to TRBJ2-1, with D perhaps matching TRBD2 (7 bases). The CDR3 length is 16 residues. Germline CDR1 is SGHVS and CDR2 is FNYEAQ. V shed 4 bases and J shed 9 bases, with 22 bases lying between them. Written as DNA, the CDR3 is TGTGCCAGCAGCTCCCTAGGGGGGGGGCTAGAACTTGAGCAGTTCTTC. This encodes CASSSLGGGLELEQFF. Looking up the rest from reference TRBV7-6 and TRBJ2-1 gives the full variable domain: GAGVSQSPRYKVTKRGQDVALRCDPISGHVSLYWYRQALGQGPEFLTYFNYEAQQDKSGLPNDRFSAERPEGSISTLTIQRTEQRDSAMYRCASSSLGGGLELEQFFGPGTRLTVL.

The chain couples TRBV2 to TRBJ2-1; 10 bases align to TRBD1. The CDR3 sequence is 14 residues long. In germline, CDR1 is SNHLY, CDR2 FYNNEI. V shed 7 bases, J shed 6 bases, and the junction held 6 bases outside the gene matches. The CDR3 loop reads CASISRTGGNEQFF. The CDR3 bases are TGTGCCAGCATTTCTCGGACAGGGGGCAATGAGCAGTTCTTC.

J is TRBJ1-1 and V is TRBV2; a weak D match, TRBD1 (5 bases). Germline loops: CDR1 SNHLY, CDR2 FYNNEI. CDR3 size: 12 residues. V was cut by 6 bases and J by 4 bases, with 9 bases left in between. CDR3 DNA sequence: TGTGCCAGCAGGGGGGGGACCACTGAAGCTTTCTTT. It codes for CASRGGTTEAFF.

This clonotype has just a few counts. This chain uses TRBV12-3 or TRBV12-4 with TRBJ1-1, with 7 nucleotides matching TRBD1. V lost 4 bases, J lost 3 bases, and 5 bases stayed unmatched. The CDR3 is 14 amino acids. In DNA form, the CDR3 reads TGTGCCAGCAGTTGGGACAGCGAGGACACTGAAGCTTTCTTT. Amino acids: CASSWDSEDTEAFF.

This rearrangement joins TRBV18 to TRBJ2-5, with a possible D match to TRBD2 (5 bases). CDR1 and CDR2 from the germline V gene are KGHSH and LQKENI. The CDR3 consists of 17 residues. V was cut by 2 bases and J by 5 bases, with 21 bases left in between. In nucleotides, the CDR3 is TGTGCCAGCTCACCAACCCGCCGGGGTCCGTTAGGGGAGACCCAGTACTTC. This codes for CASSPTRRGPLGETQYF.

This clonotype was counted between two and nine times. The chain carries TRBV6-1 and TRBJ1-5, with D possibly being TRBD1 (5 bases). V lost 2 bases and J 1 base, leaving 9 bases between the germline ends. CDR1 and CDR2 from the germline V gene are MNHNS and SASEGT. There are 15 residues in the CDR3. The DNA of the CDR3 is TGTGCCAGCAGTGAACCCAGGGACAGCAATCAGCCCCAGCATTTT. Translated, it gives CASSEPRDSNQPQHF.

Many counts were recorded for this clonotype. The V and J genes are TRBV4-1 and TRBJ1-2, with 7 bases aligning to TRBD1. CDR3 size: 15 residues. Losses at the gene ends were 4 bases for V and 8 bases for J; bases not matched to a gene: 13. The germline CDR1 and CDR2 sequences are MGHRA and YSYEKL. Written as DNA, the CDR3 is TGCGCCAGCAGCCTCCGGGACAGTCCTCTATGGGGCTACACCTTC. It encodes CASSLRDSPLWGYTF.

This clonotype was picked up a small number of times. V and J are TRBV7-2 and TRBJ2-5; the D call may be TRBD1 or TRBD2 (5 bases each). This CDR3 is 16 amino acids long. The germline V and J ends were trimmed by 5 bases and 5 bases, with 21 bases remaining between them. From germline, CDR1 is SGHTA and CDR2 FQGNSA. This CDR3 is CASSPSRDPWGETQYF. CDR3 nucleotides: TGTGCCAGCAGCCCCTCCCGGGACCCCTGGGGGGAGACCCAGTACTTC.

The rearrangement links TRBV18 to TRBJ1-2; D ambiguous. Germline V gene sequence: CDR1 KGHSH, CDR2 LQKENI. Trimming removed 2 bases from V and 8 bases from J, with 27 bases in between. This CDR3 contains 18 residues. Here the CDR3 DNA reads TGTGCCAGCTCACCATTCGGCCAGGCCCCAAGCCCCGCAGAGGGCTACACCTTC. It yields the protein CASSPFGQAPSPAEGYTF.

This clonotype came up a few times. The rearrangement links TRBV19 to TRBJ2-1; D may be TRBD1 (5 bases). The CDR3 has 15 amino acids. Trimming took off 10 bases at V and 0 bases at J, with 16 bases between the two ends. CDR1 is LNHDA, CDR2 SQIVND, per germline (reference sequence). The CDR3 coding sequence is TGTGCCACCTCCCCCGTAGACAGCTCCTACAATGAGCAGTTCTTC. This sequence encodes CATSPVDSSYNEQFF.

This clonotype was found many times. The chain has TRBV7-8 and TRBJ2-1; a possible D gene is TRBD2 (6 bases). Germline assignment: CDR1 SGHVS and CDR2 FQNEAQ. The CDR3 spans 14 residues. With 5 bases removed from V and 6 bases from J, the gap between germline ends came to 14 bases. The DNA for the CDR3 is TGTGCCAGCAGCACGGGACTGACATCCAATGAGCAGTTCTTC. Translation: CASSTGLTSNEQFF.

V usage is TRBV6-8 and J usage is TRBJ1-6, with D hard to call. The CDR3 runs 17 residues. From germline, CDR1 is MNHGY and CDR2 SAAAGT. V lost 0 bases to trimming and J lost 2 bases, with 11 bases between them. The CDR3 region is CASSYSPDGPYNSPLHF. The CDR3 nucleotides are TGTGCCAGCAGTTACTCACCCGACGGCCCCTATAATTCACCCCTCCACTTT.

This clonotype occurred many times. As DNA, the CDR3 is TGTGCCAGCAGCGGCCAGAATGACAGGCACCAAGAGACCCAGTACTTC. The encoded protein is CASSGQNDRHQETQYF. The chain joins TRBV7-9 to TRBJ2-5; possibly TRBD1 for D (6 bases). Germline V gene lookup returns CDR1 SEHNR and CDR2 FQNEAQ (reference sequence). The V end was cut by 5 bases, the J end by 0 bases, with 16 bases between. This CDR3 has 16 amino acids.

Only a few counts were recorded for this clonotype. The gene calls are TRBV12-3 or TRBV12-4 and TRBJ1-6, with D tentatively TRBD1 (5 bases). There are 16 residues in the CDR3. Trimming took off 5 bases at V and 9 bases at J, with 20 bases between the two ends. CDR3 sequence reads: CASSPLQFQGGSPLHF. The CDR3 nucleotides are TGTGCCAGCAGTCCCTTACAGTTCCAGGGAGGTTCACCCCTCCACTTT.